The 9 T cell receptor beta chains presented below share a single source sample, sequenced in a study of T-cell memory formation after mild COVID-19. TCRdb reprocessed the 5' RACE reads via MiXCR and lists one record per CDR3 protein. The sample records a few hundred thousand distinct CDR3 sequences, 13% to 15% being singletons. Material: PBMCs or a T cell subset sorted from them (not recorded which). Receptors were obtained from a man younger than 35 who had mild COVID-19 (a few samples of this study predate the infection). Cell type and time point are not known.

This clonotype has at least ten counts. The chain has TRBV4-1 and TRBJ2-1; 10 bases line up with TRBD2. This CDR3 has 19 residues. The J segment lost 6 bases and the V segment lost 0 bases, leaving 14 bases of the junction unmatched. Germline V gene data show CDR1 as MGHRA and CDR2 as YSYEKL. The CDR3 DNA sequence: TGCGCCAGCAGCCAAGACCCCAGGGTGGTAGCGGGGGGCCGCAATGAGCAGTTCTTC. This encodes CASSQDPRVVAGGRNEQFF.

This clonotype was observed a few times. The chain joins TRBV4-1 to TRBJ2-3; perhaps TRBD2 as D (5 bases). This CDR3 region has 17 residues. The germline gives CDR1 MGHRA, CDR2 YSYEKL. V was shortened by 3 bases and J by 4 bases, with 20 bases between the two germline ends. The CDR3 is CASSQVSTGSAADTQYF. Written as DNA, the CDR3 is TGCGCCAGCAGCCAGGTATCGACGGGGAGTGCCGCAGATACGCAGTATTTT.

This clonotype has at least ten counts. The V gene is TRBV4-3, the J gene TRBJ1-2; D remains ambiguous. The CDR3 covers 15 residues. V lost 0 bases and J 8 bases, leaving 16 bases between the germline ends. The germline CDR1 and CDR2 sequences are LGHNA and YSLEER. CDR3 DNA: TGCGCCAGCAGCCAAGATCCCCAGGCCGCAAGGGGCTACACCTTC. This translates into CASSQDPQAARGYTF.

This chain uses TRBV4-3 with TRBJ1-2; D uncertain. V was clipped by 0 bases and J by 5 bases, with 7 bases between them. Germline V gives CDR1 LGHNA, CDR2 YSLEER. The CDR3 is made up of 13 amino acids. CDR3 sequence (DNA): TGCGCCAGCAGCCAAGATGAAGGGTATGGCTACACCTTC. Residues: CASSQDEGYGYTF.

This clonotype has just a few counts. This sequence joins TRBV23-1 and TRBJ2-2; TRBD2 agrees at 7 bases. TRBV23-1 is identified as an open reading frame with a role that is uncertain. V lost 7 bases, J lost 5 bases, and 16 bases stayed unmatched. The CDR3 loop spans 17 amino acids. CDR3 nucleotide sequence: TGCGCCAGCAACTGGGAGGCGTGGCAGGGAGGGACCGGGGAGCTGTTTTTT. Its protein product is CASNWEAWQGGTGELFF.

CDR3 loop: CATKYHRGHEQYV. In nucleotides, the CDR3 is TGTGCCACCAAGTACCACAGAGGTCACGAGCAGTACGTC. V gene TRBV24-1 combines with J gene TRBJ2-7; D is ambiguous. CDR1 and CDR2 (germline): KGHDR, SFDVKD. The CDR3 contains 13 residues. V was clipped by 8 bases and J by 5 bases, with 15 bases between them.

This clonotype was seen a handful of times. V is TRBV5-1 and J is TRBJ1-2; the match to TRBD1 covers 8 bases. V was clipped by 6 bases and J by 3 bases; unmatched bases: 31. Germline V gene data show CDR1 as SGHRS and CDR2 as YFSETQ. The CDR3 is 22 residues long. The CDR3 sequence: CASNPIPRDRLPWLRGDYGYTF. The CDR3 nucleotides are TGCGCCAGCAACCCGATCCCCCGGGACAGGCTTCCTTGGCTCAGAGGGGACTATGGCTACACCTTC.

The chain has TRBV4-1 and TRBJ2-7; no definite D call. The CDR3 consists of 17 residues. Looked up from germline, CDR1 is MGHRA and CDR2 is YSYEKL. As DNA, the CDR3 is TGCGCCAGCGGCCAAGATTGCCTCCGGGTCGCGCCTAACGAGCAGTACGTC. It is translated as CASGQDCLRVAPNEQYV.

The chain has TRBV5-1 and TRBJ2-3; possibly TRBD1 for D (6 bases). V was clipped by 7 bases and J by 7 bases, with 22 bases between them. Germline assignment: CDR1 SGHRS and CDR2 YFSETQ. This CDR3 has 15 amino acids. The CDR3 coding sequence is TGCGCCAGCTTCGCGGGCCAGGGGTTATCGTATACGCAGTATTTT. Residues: CASFAGQGLSYTQYF.